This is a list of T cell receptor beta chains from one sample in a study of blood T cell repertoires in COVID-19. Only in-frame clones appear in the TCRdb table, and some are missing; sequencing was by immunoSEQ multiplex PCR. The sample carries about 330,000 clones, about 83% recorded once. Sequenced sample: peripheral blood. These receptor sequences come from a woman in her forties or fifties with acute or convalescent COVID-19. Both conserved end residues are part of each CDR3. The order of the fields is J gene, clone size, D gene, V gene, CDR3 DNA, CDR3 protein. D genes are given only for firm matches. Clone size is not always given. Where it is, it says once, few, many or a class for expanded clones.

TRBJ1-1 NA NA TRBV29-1 TGCAGCGTTGCCCCTCCGAACACTGAAGCTTTCTTT CSVAPPNTEAFF
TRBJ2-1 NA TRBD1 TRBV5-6 TGTGCCAGCGGAGACAAACAGGGGGCAGGCAATGAGCAGTTCTTC CASGDKQGAGNEQFF
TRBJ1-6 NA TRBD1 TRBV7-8 TGTGCCAGCAGCTTGGACAGGGCTAATTCACCCCTCCACTTT CASSLDRANSPLHF
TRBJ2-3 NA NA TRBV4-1 TGCGCCAGCAGCCACGGCCCCGGTAGAGCAGGGACAGATACGCAGTATTTT CASSHGPGRAGTDTQYF
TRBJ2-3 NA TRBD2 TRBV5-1 TGCGCCAGCAGCTTGGGTAGCGGGGGGGCAGATACGCAGTATTTT CASSLGSGGADTQYF
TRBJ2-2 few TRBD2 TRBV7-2 TGTGCCAGCAGCTTACAGCGACTAGCCACGGGCACCGGGGAGCTGTTTTTT CASSLQRLATGTGELFF
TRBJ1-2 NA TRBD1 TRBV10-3 TGTGCCATCAGCAAGACAGGGGGGGACTATGGCTACACCTTC CAISKTGGDYGYTF
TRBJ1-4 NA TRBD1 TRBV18 TGTGCCAGCTCACCATGGGACAGGGGGGATGAAAAACTGTTTTTT CASSPWDRGDEKLFF
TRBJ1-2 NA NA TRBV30 TGTGCCTGGAGCCACCTTGGCGCTTACTACGGCTTC CAWSHLGAYYGF
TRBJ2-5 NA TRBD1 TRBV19 TGTGCCAGTAGCCTAAGGACAGGAGGAACGACCCAGTACTTC CASSLRTGGTTQYF
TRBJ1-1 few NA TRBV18 TGTGCCAGCTCACCAGGCAGGGCGAACACTGAAGCTTTCTTT CASSPGRANTEAFF
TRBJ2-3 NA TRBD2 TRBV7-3 TGTGCCAGCAGCCAACGTGCGGGAGAAACGCAGTATTTT CASSQRAGETQYF
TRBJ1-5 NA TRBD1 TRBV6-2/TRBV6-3 TGTGCCAGCAGTCCCGACAGGGGGTATGTTTATCAGCCCCAGCATTTT CASSPDRGYVYQPQHF
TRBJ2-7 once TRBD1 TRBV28 TGTGCCAGCAGTCCCCCTACAGGGGGCTACGAGCAGTACTTC CASSPPTGGYEQYF
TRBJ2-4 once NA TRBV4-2 TGTGCCAGCAGCCAAGCGGGGGGCGATCTAAACATTCAGTACTTC CASSQAGGDLNIQYF
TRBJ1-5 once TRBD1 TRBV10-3 TGTGCCACCAAACAGGGGAATCAGCCCCAGCATTTT CATKQGNQPQHF
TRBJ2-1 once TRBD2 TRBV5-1 TGCGCCAGCAGCTTTGCGGGAGACCATTCCTACAATGAGCAGTTCTTC CASSFAGDHSYNEQFF
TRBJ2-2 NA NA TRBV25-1 TGTGCCAGCAGTGAACCAAGCATCACCGGGGAGCTGTTTTTT CASSEPSITGELFF
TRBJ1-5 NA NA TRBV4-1 TGCGCCAGCAGCCAAGCCAGGGTAGGGGATAGCAATCAGCCCCAGCATTTT CASSQARVGDSNQPQHF
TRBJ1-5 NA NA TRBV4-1 TGCGCCAGCAGGGACCCAGCGGGCAATCAGCCCCAGCATTTT CASRDPAGNQPQHF
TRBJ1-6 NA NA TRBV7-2 TGTGCCAGCAGCTTAACCGTGAGCTCCTATAATTCACCCCTCCACTTT CASSLTVSSYNSPLHF
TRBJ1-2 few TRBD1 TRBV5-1 TGCGCCAGTACCGGACAGGGGAACTATGGCTACACCTTC CASTGQGNYGYTF
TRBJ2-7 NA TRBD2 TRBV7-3 TGTGCCAGCAGCCTCTTAGCGGGAGAGGTTTACGAGCAGTACTTC CASSLLAGEVYEQYF
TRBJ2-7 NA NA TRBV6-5 TGTGCCACGAGGGTTTCCTACGAGCAGTACTTC CATRVSYEQYF
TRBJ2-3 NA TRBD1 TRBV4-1 TGCGCCAGCAGCCAAGAAACAAGCAGGGGGCATAAAGATACGCAGTATTTT CASSQETSRGHKDTQYF
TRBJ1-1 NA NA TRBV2 TGTGCCAGCAGTGACCGGTTTAGGGGAGCTTTCTTT CASSDRFRGAFF
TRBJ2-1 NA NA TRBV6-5 TGTGCCAGCACCTACCCCGGGGGCAATGAGCAGTTCTTC CASTYPGGNEQFF
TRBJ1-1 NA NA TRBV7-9 TGTGCCAGCAGCCGGGAGGCTGGATCTGAAGCTTTCTTT CASSREAGSEAFF
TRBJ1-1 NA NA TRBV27 TGTGCCAGCAGTGCGAGGCCCTCCGAGGGAGCTTTCTTT CASSARPSEGAFF
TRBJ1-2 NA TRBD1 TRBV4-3 TGCGCCAGCAGCCAAGGAGGGACAGACAACTATGGCTACACCTTC CASSQGGTDNYGYTF
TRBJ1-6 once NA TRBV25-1 TGTGCCAGCAGTGACACCGGGGGGAATTCACCCCTCCACTTT CASSDTGGNSPLHF
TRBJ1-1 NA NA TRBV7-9 TGTGCCAGCAGCCGGGACACGGCCGAAGCTTTCTTT CASSRDTAEAFF
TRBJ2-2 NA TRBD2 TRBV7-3 TGTGCCAGCAGCACTGGGACTAGTAATACCGGGGAGCTGTTTTTT CASSTGTSNTGELFF
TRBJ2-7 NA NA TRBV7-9 TGTGCCAGCAGCTTGGGCAGCTACGAGCAGTACTTC CASSLGSYEQYF
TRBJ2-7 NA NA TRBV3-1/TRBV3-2 TGTGCCAGCAGCCAAGATACCAACAGCCACTTCCCATACGAGCAGTACTTC CASSQDTNSHFPYEQYF
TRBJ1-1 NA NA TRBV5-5 TGTGCCAGCAGCCGGTACAGGGACGCTGAAGCTTTCTTT CASSRYRDAEAFF
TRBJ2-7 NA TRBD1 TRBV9 TGTGCCAGCAGCTTCCGGGACAGGGGGCGCGGAGAGCAGTACTTC CASSFRDRGRGEQYF
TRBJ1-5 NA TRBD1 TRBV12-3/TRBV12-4 TGTGCCAGCAGTGACAGGGGTCAGCCCCAGCATTTT CASSDRGQPQHF
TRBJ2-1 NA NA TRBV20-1 TGCAGTGCTTCCTCTAACAATGAGCAGTTCTTC CSASSNNEQFF
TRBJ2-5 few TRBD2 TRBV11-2 TGTGCCAGCAGCGCGGGCCTAGCGGGGGAGACCCAGTACTTC CASSAGLAGETQYF
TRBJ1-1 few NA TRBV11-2 TGTGCCAGCAGCTTAGATGGAGTGTCGAACACTGAAGCTTTCTTT CASSLDGVSNTEAFF
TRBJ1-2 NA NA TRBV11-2 TGTGCCAGCAACTCCCTACAGGGTCCCTATGGCTACACCTTC CASNSLQGPYGYTF
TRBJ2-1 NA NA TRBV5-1 TGCACCGAGGGATCCCGACTCACTAGATACAATGAGCAGTTCTTC CTEGSRLTRYNEQFF
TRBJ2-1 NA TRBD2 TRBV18 TGTGCCAGCTCACCACCGGGACTAGCGGAAAACAATGAGCAGTTCTTC CASSPPGLAENNEQFF